Listed here are 10 T cell receptor beta chains from one sample, sequenced in a study of Graves' ophthalmopathy and Graves' hyperthyroidism. The authors amplified TCR beta CDR3 regions from RNA transcripts. The authors performed first-round RT-PCR with HTBI primers and then a second-round multiplex PCR. One entry per CDR3 protein, called by TCRdb with MiXCR from the multiplex PCR reads. The sample has over 650,000 distinct CDR3 sequences, 35% to 45% seen once. The material sequenced was peripheral blood. The origin of the receptors is an adult man with Graves' ophthalmopathy.

The rearrangement joins TRBV10-3 to TRBJ2-5, with D perhaps matching TRBD1 (5 bases). The length of the CDR3 is 13 residues. The germline V gene has CDR1 ENHRY and CDR2 SYGVKD. Trimming removed 3 bases from V and 5 bases from J, with 10 bases in between. CDR3 residues: CAISEQGVETQYF. The CDR3 nucleotides read TGTGCCATCAGTGAACAAGGGGTCGAGACCCAGTACTTC.

V usage is TRBV9 and J usage is TRBJ2-2; TRBD2 aligns across 15 bases. V shed 6 bases, J shed 10 bases, and the junction held 7 bases outside the gene matches. The CDR3 sequence is 15 residues long. Germline lookup yields CDR1 SGDLS and CDR2 YYNGEE. The CDR3 sequence: CASKPGTSGRKELFF. Written as DNA, the CDR3 is TGTGCCAGCAAGCCCGGGACTAGCGGGAGGAAGGAGCTGTTTTTT.

This clonotype came up a few times. The V call is TRBV27, the J call TRBJ2-7, with D tentatively TRBD1 or TRBD2 (6 bases each). Trimming left V 2 bases short and J 4 bases short, with 12 bases between. The CDR3 is made up of 14 amino acids. CDR1 and CDR2 from the germline V gene are MNHEY and SMNVEV (reference sequence). This chain's CDR3 is CASSLIGGLYEQYF. CDR3 nucleotide sequence: TGTGCCAGCAGTTTAATCGGGGGCCTGTACGAGCAGTACTTC.

This clonotype was detected only once. A much bigger clone sits one base away, suggesting this may be a read error. In this CDR3 the conserved last residue, phenylalanine or tryptophan, is missing, so a read error is likely. The chain couples TRBV20-1 to TRBJ1-1; tentatively, D is TRBD1 (6 bases). Germline loops: CDR1 DFQATT, CDR2 SNEGSKA (reference sequence). This CDR3 is built from 13 residues. The V gene lost 3 bases and the J gene lost 5 bases, with 13 bases spanning the gap. The CDR3 nucleotides read TGCAGTGCTAGCTTACAGGGTGGGACTGAAGCTTTCCTT. Amino acids: CSASLQGGTEAFL.

The chain links TRBV6-6 to TRBJ1-1; TRBD1 is a possible D gene (5 bases). Germline V gene data show CDR1 as MNHNY and CDR2 as SVGAGI (reference sequence). The V end was cut by 0 bases, the J end by 7 bases, with 12 bases between. The CDR3 length is 14 residues. The CDR3 loop is CASSYSAGGGEAFF. As DNA, the CDR3 is TGTGCCAGCAGTTACTCAGCGGGTGGGGGTGAAGCTTTCTTT.

This clonotype was observed many times. V gene TRBV7-9 combines with J gene TRBJ1-2, with 9 nucleotides matching TRBD1. The CDR3 runs 17 residues. V lost 5 bases, J lost 0 bases, and 10 bases stayed unmatched. Germline V lookup: CDR1 SEHNR, CDR2 FQNEAQ (reference sequence). This chain's CDR3 is CASSPWTGDYSNYGYTF. In nucleotides, the CDR3 is TGTGCCAGCAGCCCATGGACAGGGGACTACTCTAACTATGGCTACACCTTC.

This clonotype was seen only a few times. The chain links TRBV25-1 to TRBJ1-5; D is possibly TRBD1 (6 bases). Germline V gives CDR1 MGHDK, CDR2 SYGVNS. The ends were cut back, 9 bases at V and 3 bases at J, with 9 bases in the middle. This CDR3 contains 12 residues. The DNA for the CDR3 is TGTGCCAGTAGGGGGGCCAATCAGCCCCAGCATTTT. Translating gives CASRGANQPQHF.

The chain employs TRBV3-1 and TRBJ2-7; weak D call: TRBD1 (6 bases). Trimming removed 5 bases at V and 5 bases at J, with 10 bases between. CDR3 length: 12 amino acids. In germline, CDR1 is LGHDT, CDR2 YNNKEL (reference sequence). The CDR3 sequence is CASSAGVHEQYF. The CDR3 bases are TGTGCCAGCAGCGCAGGGGTACACGAGCAGTACTTC.

In this sample, this clonotype turned up many times. This chain connects TRBV4-1 to TRBJ2-7; 8 bases fit TRBD1. The CDR3 loop spans 15 amino acids. The V gene end was trimmed by 3 bases and the J gene end by 2 bases; junction bases not matched to a gene: 6. CDR1 and CDR2 (germline): MGHRA, YSYEKL. As DNA, the CDR3 is TGCGCCAGCAGCCAGCCAGGGACAGGAGCCTACGAGCAGTACTTC. Translation gives CASSQPGTGAYEQYF.

This clonotype has ten or more counts. The gene calls are TRBV5-1 and TRBJ1-1; 8 bases align to TRBD1. V gave up 0 bases and J gave up 3 bases; unmatched junction bases: 10. This CDR3 is 17 amino acids long. The germline V gene has CDR1 SGHRS and CDR2 YFSETQ. In DNA, the CDR3 is TGCGCCAGCAGCTTGGGGACAGGGCAAGGTAGAGACACTGAAGCTTTCTTT. As protein: CASSLGTGQGRDTEAFF. The whole variable domain, remainder taken from reference TRBV5-1 and TRBJ1-1, is KAGVTQTPRYLIKTRGQQVTLSCSPISGHRSVSWYQQTPGQGLQFLFEYFSETQRNKGNFPGRFSGRQFSNSRSEMNVSTLELGDSALYLCASSLGTGQGRDTEAFFGQGTRLTVV.